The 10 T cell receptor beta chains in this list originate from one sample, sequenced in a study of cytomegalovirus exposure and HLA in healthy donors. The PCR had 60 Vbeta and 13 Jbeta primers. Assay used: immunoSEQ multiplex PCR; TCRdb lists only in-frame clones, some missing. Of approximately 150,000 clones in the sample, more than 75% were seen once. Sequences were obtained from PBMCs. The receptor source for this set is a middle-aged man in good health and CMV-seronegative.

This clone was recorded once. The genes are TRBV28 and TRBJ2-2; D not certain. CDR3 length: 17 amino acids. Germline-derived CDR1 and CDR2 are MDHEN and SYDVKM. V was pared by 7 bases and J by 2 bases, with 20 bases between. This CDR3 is CASTGERAQINTGELFF. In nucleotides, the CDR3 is TGTGCCAGCACCGGAGAGCGCGCTCAAATAAACACCGGGGAGCTGTTTTTT.

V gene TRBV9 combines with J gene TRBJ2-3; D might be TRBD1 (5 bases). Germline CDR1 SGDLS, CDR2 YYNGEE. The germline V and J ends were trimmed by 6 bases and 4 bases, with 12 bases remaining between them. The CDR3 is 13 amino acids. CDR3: CASKGPVADTQYF. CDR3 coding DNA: TGTGCCAGCAAGGGGCCGGTGGCAGATACGCAGTATTTT. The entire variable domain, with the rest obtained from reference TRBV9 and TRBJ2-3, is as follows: DSGVTQTPKHLITATGQRVTLRCSPRSGDLSVYWYQQSLDQGLQFLIQYYNGEERAKGNILERFSAQQFPDLHSELNLSSLELGDSALYFCASKGPVADTQYFGPGTRLTVL.

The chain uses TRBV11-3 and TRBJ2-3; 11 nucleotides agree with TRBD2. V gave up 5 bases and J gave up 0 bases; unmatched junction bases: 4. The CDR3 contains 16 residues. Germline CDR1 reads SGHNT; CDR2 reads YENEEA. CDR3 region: CASSRRTSGSTDTQYF. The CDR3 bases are TGTGCCAGCAGCCGCCGGACTAGCGGGAGCACAGATACGCAGTATTTT.

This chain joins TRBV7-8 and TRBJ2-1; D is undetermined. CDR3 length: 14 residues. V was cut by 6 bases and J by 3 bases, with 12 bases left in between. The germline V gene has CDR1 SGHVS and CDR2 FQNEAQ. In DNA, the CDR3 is TGTGCCAGCAGGCCCTTCGACATCTACAATGAGCAGTTCTTC. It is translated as CASRPFDIYNEQFF.

CDR3 amino acids: CASSRGSGELFF. Written as DNA, the CDR3 is TGTGCCAGCAGCAGGGGGTCCGGGGAGCTGTTTTTT. The chain carries TRBV2 and TRBJ2-2; the match to TRBD1 covers 7 bases. The junction had 1 base not matched to a gene; V was cut back by 6 bases and J by 6 bases. The CDR3 spans 12 residues. Germline loops: CDR1 SNHLY, CDR2 FYNNEI.

The CDR3 DNA reads as TGTGCCAGCAGCCCCGTGGCTAGTGGCTACACCTTC. Translated: CASSPVASGYTF. The gene calls are TRBV7-9 and TRBJ1-2; D is unclear. The CDR3 spans 12 residues. Germline V CDR1 and CDR2: SEHNR, FQNEAQ (reference sequence). The V and J ends lost 5 bases and 7 bases respectively, with 11 bases between them.

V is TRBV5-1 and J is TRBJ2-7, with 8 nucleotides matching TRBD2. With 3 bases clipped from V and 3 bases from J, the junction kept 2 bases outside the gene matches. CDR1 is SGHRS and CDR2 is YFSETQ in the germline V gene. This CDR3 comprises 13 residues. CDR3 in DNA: TGCGCCAGCAGCTCAAGCGGGGGCTACGAGCAGTACTTC. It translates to CASSSSGGYEQYF.

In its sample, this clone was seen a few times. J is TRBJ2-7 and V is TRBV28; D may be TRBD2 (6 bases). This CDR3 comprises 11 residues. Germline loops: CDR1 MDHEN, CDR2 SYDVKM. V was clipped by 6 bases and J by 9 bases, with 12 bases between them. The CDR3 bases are TGTGCCAGCAGCTGGGCGGAGGGGCAGTACTTC. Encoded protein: CASSWAEGQYF.

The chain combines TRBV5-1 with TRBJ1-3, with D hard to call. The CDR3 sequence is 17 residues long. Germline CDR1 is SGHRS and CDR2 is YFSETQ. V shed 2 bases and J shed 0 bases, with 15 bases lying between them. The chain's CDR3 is CASSLGSIRDSGNTIYF. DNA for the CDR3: TGCGCCAGCAGCTTAGGGTCAATTCGGGACTCTGGAAACACCATATATTTT.

CDR3 loop: CASSQDLEQVYEQYF. The CDR3, as DNA: TGTGCCAGCAGCCAAGACTTAGAACAGGTATACGAGCAGTACTTC. The chain couples TRBV4-2 to TRBJ2-7, with a possible D match to TRBD1 (5 bases). The germline V gene encodes CDR1 LGHNA and CDR2 YNFKEQ. This CDR3 has 15 amino acids. The V and J ends lost 0 bases and 4 bases respectively, with 13 bases between them.